This is a list of T cell receptor beta chains from one sample in a study of beta chain features in type 1 diabetes. Sequencing was performed with immunoSEQ multiplex PCR; in TCRdb, only in-frame clones are kept and a portion is missing. This table holds nearly 250,000 clones, approximately 14% found once. Source material: naive CD4+ T cells from blood. Receptors originate from a woman aged 40 to 50 in good health. CDR3s include the opening cysteine and the closing phenylalanine or tryptophan. Fields, in order: J gene, clone size, V gene, D gene, CDR3 DNA, CDR3 protein. D genes are given only for firm matches. Rows give clone size only sometimes, using once, few, many, or a class for an expanded clone.

TRBJ2-7	-	TRBV6-5	-	TGTGCCAGCAGGTTGGACTGGCAGTCCTACGAGCAGTACTTC	CASRLDWQSYEQYF
TRBJ2-3	few	TRBV10-2	TRBD2	TGCGCCAGCAGTGAGCCGTGGACTAGCGGGGAGTATTTT	CASSEPWTSGEYF
TRBJ2-1	few	TRBV27	TRBD1	TGTGCCAGCAGACAGGGGGCAGATGAGCAGTTCTTC	CASRQGADEQFF
TRBJ1-1	-	TRBV27	-	TGTGCCAGCAGTTTATCGGGTAGAGGGGAAGCTTTCTTT	CASSLSGRGEAFF
TRBJ1-2	few	TRBV18	TRBD1	TGTGCCAGCTCACCAGAAGGACAGGCCTCCTATGGCTACACCTTC	CASSPEGQASYGYTF
TRBJ2-5	few	TRBV15	-	TGTGCCACCAGCAGAGACAGGGGAATTGGAGAGACCCAGTACTTC	CATSRDRGIGETQYF
TRBJ2-7	-	TRBV28	-	TGTGCCAGCAGTTTAAGGCAGGGAATCCGATCGCAGTACTTC	CASSLRQGIRSQYF
TRBJ1-4	once	TRBV18	TRBD1	TGTGCCAGCTCACCACCGGGACAGGGGAATGAAAAACTGTTTTTT	CASSPPGQGNEKLFF
TRBJ2-3	-	TRBV5-5	TRBD1	TGTGCCAGCACCCCGGGACAGATGACAGATACGCAGTATTTT	CASTPGQMTDTQYF
TRBJ1-3	-	TRBV7-9	-	TGTGCCACGGAAGGGGCGGCTGGAAACACCATATATTTT	CATEGAAGNTIYF
TRBJ2-7	-	TRBV18	TRBD1	TGTGCCAGCTCACGACAGGGATCCTACGAGCAGTACTTC	CASSRQGSYEQYF
TRBJ2-2	-	TRBV5-1	-	TGCGCCAGCAGCGAGCAGGGCGGCACCGGGGAGCTGTTTTTT	CASSEQGGTGELFF
TRBJ1-6	few	TRBV7-2	-	TGTGCCAGCAGCTTTATTAGGGGAAATTCACCCCTCCACTTT	CASSFIRGNSPLHF
TRBJ2-3	few	TRBV5-1	-	TGCGCCAGCAGTGAGACTACCCCAGATACGCAGTATTTT	CASSETTPDTQYF
TRBJ2-1	few	TRBV21-1	-	TGTGCCAGCAGCAAAGGTCGCGGCAGCTCCTACAATGAGCAGTTCTTC	CASSKGRGSSYNEQFF
TRBJ2-5	few	TRBV11-2	-	TGTGCCAGCGTGTCTCGGGGGGAGACCCAGTACTTC	CASVSRGETQYF
TRBJ1-3	few	TRBV7-2	-	TGTGCCAGCAGTCCGGACAGTTTCGTAGGAAACACCATATATTTT	CASSPDSFVGNTIYF
TRBJ2-7	-	TRBV5-4	-	TGTGCCAGCAGCTTGGATTGGAGCTCCTACGAGCAGTACTTC	CASSLDWSSYEQYF
TRBJ2-5	-	TRBV5-1	TRBD2	TGCGCCAGCAGCCCTTCGACTAGCGGGGGGGTAGAGACCCAGTACTTC	CASSPSTSGGVETQYF
TRBJ2-3	few	TRBV13	-	TGTGCCAGCAGCAAACTAGATACGCAGTATTTT	CASSKLDTQYF
TRBJ1-1	few	TRBV5-1	TRBD1	TGCGCCAGCCCAGGGACAGGGGACCTAAGGGGTGGTGTTTACACTGAAGCTTTCTTT	CASPGTGDLRGGVYTEAFF